Presented here are 19 T cell receptor beta chains from one specimen sequenced in a study of T cells in localized non-small cell lung cancer. Clones were sequenced by immunoSEQ multiplex PCR, and TCRdb holds only the in-frame ones, with some missing. The sample consists of approximately 34,000 clones, 93% of them appearing once. Material: peripheral blood, obtained before any cancer treatment. The source of these receptors is a female donor aged 60 or older with stage I lung adenocarcinoma.

The chain links TRBV7-3 to TRBJ2-4; 8 positions match TRBD1. The CDR3 consists of 16 residues. CDR1 is SGHTA and CDR2 is FQGTGA in the germline V gene. J gave up 5 bases and V 5 bases, and 11 bases lay outside the gene matches. The chain's CDR3 is CASSPSSDRAENIQYF. The CDR3 nucleotides are TGTGCCAGCAGCCCAAGCTCGGACAGGGCAGAAAACATTCAGTACTTC. Full variable domain (missing parts from reference TRBV7-3 and TRBJ2-4): GAGVSQTPSNKVTEKGKYVELRCDPISGHTALYWYRQSLGQGPEFLIYFQGTGAADDSGLPNDRFFAVRPEGSVSTLKIQRTERGDSAVYLCASSPSSDRAENIQYFGAGTRLSVL.

The rearrangement uses TRBV6-4 and TRBJ2-2, with TRBD2 matching over 13 bases. Looked up from germline, CDR1 is MRHNA and CDR2 is SNTAGT. This CDR3 contains 17 residues. J was trimmed by 2 bases and V by 6 bases; bases with no gene match: 6. The CDR3 nucleotides read TGTGCCAGCAGCAGACTAGCGGGAGGATCAAACACCGGGGAGCTGTTTTTT. Amino acids: CASSRLAGGSNTGELFF.

This chain connects TRBV28 to TRBJ1-1, with D tentatively TRBD1 (5 bases). CDR3 length: 11 amino acids. Germline V gene sequence: CDR1 MDHEN, CDR2 SYDVKM. The germline V and J ends were trimmed by 11 bases and 3 bases, with 10 bases remaining between them. This CDR3 reads CAHGGDTEAFF. Here the CDR3 DNA reads TGTGCCCACGGGGGGGACACTGAAGCTTTCTTT.

V and J are TRBV6-5 and TRBJ1-1; D is unclear. Germline V gives CDR1 MNHEY, CDR2 SVGAGI. V shed 2 bases and J shed 1 base, with 11 bases lying between them. CDR3 length equals 15 residues. CDR3 loop: CASSYRGTSNTEAFF. In DNA form, the CDR3 reads TGTGCCAGCAGTTACCGCGGCACTTCGAACACTGAAGCTTTCTTT.

V is TRBV21-1 and J is TRBJ2-7. TRBV21-1 is annotated as a pseudogene. This CDR3 contains 15 residues. CDR3 in amino acids: CASRSRDRNSYEQYV. The CDR3 DNA sequence: TGTGCCAGCAGATCCCGGGACCGCAATTCCTACGAGCAGTACGTC.

The chain combines TRBV10-1 with TRBJ1-2; D is undetermined. CDR1 is WNHNN, CDR2 SYGVQD, per germline (reference sequence). This CDR3 region has 12 residues. V lost 8 bases to trimming and J lost 4 bases, with 11 bases between them. The CDR3, as DNA: TGCGCCAGCGGGGATTTCAGCTATGGCTACACCTTC. Translation gives CASGDFSYGYTF.

This clone has a single count. V usage is TRBV18 and J usage is TRBJ2-1, with unresolved D. The CDR3 spans 16 residues. Germline CDR1 and CDR2: KGHSH and LQKENI. V lost 0 bases and J lost 6, with 15 bases in between. The CDR3 sequence: CASSPPNPGQPNEQFF. DNA of the CDR3: TGTGCCAGCTCACCACCGAACCCAGGTCAACCCAATGAGCAGTTCTTC.

CDR3 residues: CAIRGEAEAFF. The CDR3 nucleotides read TGTGCCATCAGGGGGGAGGCTGAAGCTTTCTTT. This chain uses TRBV10-3 with TRBJ1-1, with D possibly being TRBD1 (5 bases). The CDR3 has 11 amino acids. CDR1 and CDR2 (germline): ENHRY, SYGVKD. The V and J ends lost 6 bases and 6 bases respectively, with 8 bases between them.

This chain connects TRBV6-1 to TRBJ1-4; unclear D gene. Deletions cut 7 bases from V and 6 bases from J, with 9 bases between. Germline CDR1 is MNHNS and CDR2 is SASEGT. The CDR3 has 12 amino acids. The CDR3 region has the DNA TGTGCCAGCAACGTCGGGGATGAAAAACTGTTTTTT. Its protein is CASNVGDEKLFF.

The rearrangement joins TRBV6-5 to TRBJ1-3; 8 bases align to TRBD1. CDR1 and CDR2 (germline): MNHEY, SVGAGI. V dropped 4 bases and J dropped 2; count of bases not matched to a gene: 4. The CDR3 is made up of 15 amino acids. CDR3 amino acids: CASSLQGAPGNTIYF. The CDR3 nucleotides are TGTGCCAGCAGTTTGCAGGGGGCTCCTGGAAACACCATATATTTT.

The genes are TRBV5-8 and TRBJ1-5; D gene uncertain. V was shortened by 0 bases and J by 5 bases, with 15 bases between the two germline ends. The germline CDR1 and CDR2 sequences are SGHTS and YDEGEE. The CDR3 spans 16 residues. The CDR3 DNA is TGTGCCAGCAGCTTGGGGGGATCGGAGTCCCATCAGCCCCAGCATTTT. Amino acids: CASSLGGSESHQPQHF.

This chain links TRBV18 with TRBJ1-5, with 7 nucleotides matching TRBD1. The CDR3 runs to 15 residues. Germline CDR1 reads KGHSH; CDR2 reads LQKENI. Trimming removed 5 bases from V and 5 bases from J; junction bases left unmatched: 9. The CDR3 sequence is CASSTARGPHQPQHF. The CDR3 region has the DNA TGTGCCAGCTCAACCGCAAGGGGGCCCCATCAGCCCCAGCATTTT.

This rearrangement joins TRBV27 to TRBJ2-2; 8 positions match TRBD1. CDR3 length equals 18 residues. The germline CDR1 and CDR2 sequences are MNHEY and SMNVEV (reference sequence). The J segment lost 1 base and the V segment lost 6 bases, leaving 13 bases of the junction unmatched. CDR3 in amino acids: CASSFDPGGQGNTGELFF. The CDR3 coding sequence is TGTGCCAGCAGCTTCGATCCTGGTGGACAGGGGAACACCGGGGAGCTGTTTTTT.

V is TRBV18 and J is TRBJ2-3; 8 bases agree with TRBD1. J lost 6 bases, V lost 4 bases, and 6 bases had no gene match. CDR1 KGHSH and CDR2 LQKENI come from the germline V gene. This CDR3 comprises 14 residues. Written as DNA, the CDR3 is TGTGCCAGCTCACGGACAGGGAAGGGCGATACGCAGTATTTT. It specifies CASSRTGKGDTQYF.

This clone was picked up a small number of times. V usage is TRBV19 and J usage is TRBJ2-1, with D unresolved. Trimming took off 1 base at V and 0 bases at J, with 4 bases between the two ends. CDR1 is LNHDA and CDR2 is SQIVND in the germline V gene (reference sequence). The CDR3 is 14 residues long. CDR3 sequence (DNA): TGTGCCAGTAGTATAGCTAGCTCCTACAATGAGCAGTTCTTC. Amino acid sequence: CASSIASSYNEQFF.

This rearrangement joins TRBV27 to TRBJ2-7; 7 positions match TRBD2. The CDR3 extends over 14 amino acids. The V and J ends lost 4 bases and 4 bases, in that order; junction bases with no gene match: 7. The germline V gene has CDR1 MNHEY and CDR2 SMNVEV (reference sequence). The CDR3 spells CASSSSGRSYEQYV. CDR3 nucleotide sequence: TGTGCCAGCAGTTCCTCCGGGAGGTCTTACGAGCAGTACGTC.

V is TRBV27 and J is TRBJ1-2, with D possibly being TRBD1 (6 bases). CDR1 and CDR2 (germline): MNHEY, SMNVEV (reference sequence). V lost 0 bases, J lost 7 bases, and 12 bases lay in between. CDR3 length: 14 amino acids. CDR3 sequence reads: CASSLSHRAGGYTF. In DNA form, the CDR3 reads TGTGCCAGCAGTTTATCCCACAGGGCAGGTGGCTACACCTTC.

A single count supports this clone. This chain connects TRBV6-5 to TRBJ1-2; possible D gene TRBD1, 5 bases. The CDR3 has 15 amino acids. V lost 2 bases and J 0 bases, leaving 10 bases between the germline ends. Germline CDR1 and CDR2: MNHEY and SVGAGI. The CDR3 loop reads CASSYLDTPNYGYTF. DNA of the CDR3: TGTGCCAGCAGTTACCTGGACACCCCTAACTATGGCTACACCTTC.

This clone was counted between two and nine times. The J gene is TRBJ2-7, the V gene TRBV18; 9 nucleotides line up with TRBD2. V was pared by 3 bases and J by 6 bases, with 6 bases of the junction left unmatched. The germline V gene encodes CDR1 KGHSH and CDR2 LQKENI. The CDR3 spans 14 residues. This CDR3 reads CASSPGSGGFEQYF. The CDR3 DNA sequence: TGTGCCAGCTCACCGGGTAGCGGGGGATTCGAGCAGTACTTC.